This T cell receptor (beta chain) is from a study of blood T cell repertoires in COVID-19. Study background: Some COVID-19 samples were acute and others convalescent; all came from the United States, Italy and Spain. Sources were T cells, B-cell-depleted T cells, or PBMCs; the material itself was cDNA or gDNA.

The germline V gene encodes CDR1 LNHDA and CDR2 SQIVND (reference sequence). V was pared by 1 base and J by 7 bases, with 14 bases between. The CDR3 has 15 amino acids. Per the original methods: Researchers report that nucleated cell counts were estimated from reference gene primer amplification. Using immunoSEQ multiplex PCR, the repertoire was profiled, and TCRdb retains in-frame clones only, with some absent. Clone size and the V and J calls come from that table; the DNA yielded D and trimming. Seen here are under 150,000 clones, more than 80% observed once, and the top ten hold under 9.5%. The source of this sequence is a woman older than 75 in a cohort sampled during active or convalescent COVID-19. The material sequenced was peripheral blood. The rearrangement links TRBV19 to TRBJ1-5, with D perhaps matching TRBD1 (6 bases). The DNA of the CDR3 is TGTGCCAGTAGTATAGCGGGCAGGGGAAGACAGCCCCAGCATTTT. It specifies CASSIAGRGRQPQHF.